Listed below are T cell receptor beta chains from one sample, sequenced in a study. TCRdb re-called the 5' RACE reads through MiXCR, storing one row per CDR3 protein. The sample records tens of thousands of distinct CDR3 sequences, 17% being singletons. The sequencing sample was made of naive CD4+ T cells sorted from blood. The source of these receptors is a female donor with breast cancer. The CDR3 runs from the conserved cysteine through the conserved F or W. The D gene is left open where the match is weak. A clone size is listed for some rows: how often the clone was seen (once, few, many), or a class if it is expanded.

v_call	d_call	j_call	clone_size	cdr3_length	cdr3_nt	cdr3_aa
TRBV7-3	TRBD1	TRBJ1-2	.	13	TGTGCCAGCAGCCATTCTGACAGGGAGGGCTACACCTTC	CASSHSDREGYTF
TRBV18	.	TRBJ1-2	.	13	TGTGCCAGCTCACCCGATATCGACTACGGCTACACCTTC	CASSPDIDYGYTF
TRBV7-9	TRBD2	TRBJ2-2	.	15	TGTGCCAGCAGCGCCAGGACTAGCGGATTCGGGGAGCTGTTTTTT	CASSARTSGFGELFF
TRBV27	.	TRBJ2-6	.	14	TGTGCCAGCAGTTTCTGGATTGGGGCCAACGTCCTGACTTTC	CASSFWIGANVLTF
TRBV2	TRBD1	TRBJ1-4	few	17	TGTGCCAGCAGGAGGGTTGGACAGGGGGCAGGAAATGAAAAACTGTTTTTT	CASRRVGQGAGNEKLFF
TRBV7-2	.	TRBJ1-4	many	15	TGTGCCAGCAGCTCATCGGGACTCTTTAATGAAAAACTGTTTTTT	CASSSSGLFNEKLFF
TRBV30	.	TRBJ1-1	.	13	TGTGCCTGGAGTCGCGGCAGTGGCACTGAAGCTTTCTTT	CAWSRGSGTEAFF
TRBV5-5	.	TRBJ2-2	.	15	TGTGCCAGCAGCTCCTTCAGGGCGAACACCGGGGAGCTGTTTTTT	CASSSFRANTGELFF
TRBV5-1	.	TRBJ2-5	.	14	TGCGCCAGCAGCACCGGGACATTACAAGAGACCCAGTACTTC	CASSTGTLQETQYF
TRBV11-2	TRBD1	TRBJ2-1	few	15	TGTGCCAGCAGCTACCGGGACAGGGGCTACAATGAGCAGTTCTTC	CASSYRDRGYNEQFF